The 23 T cell receptor beta chains listed next were all sequenced from one sample in a study of blood T cell repertoires in COVID-19. Method: immunoSEQ multiplex PCR; TCRdb's copy keeps in-frame clones and lacks some. Of some 190,000 clones listed, under 90% are singletons. Sequenced input: peripheral blood. The receptor set was obtained from a woman older than 75 with COVID-19, enrolled during active disease.

The rearrangement uses TRBV3-1 (or the pseudogene TRBV3-2) and TRBJ2-5; 7 bases line up with TRBD1. V was pared by 5 bases and J by 4 bases, with 7 bases of the junction left unmatched. There are 14 residues in the CDR3. CDR1 and CDR2 (germline): LGHDT, YNNKEL (reference sequence). CDR3 in DNA: TGTGCCAGCAGCTACAGGGGTGGACCAGAGACCCAGTACTTC. The encoded protein is CASSYRGGPETQYF.

V is TRBV3-1 (or the pseudogene TRBV3-2) and J is TRBJ2-7; D possibly corresponds to TRBD2 (5 bases). The germline CDR1 and CDR2 sequences are LGHDT and YNNKEL (reference sequence). Trimming removed 0 bases from V and 0 bases from J, with 12 bases in between. CDR3 length equals 16 residues. The CDR3 region is CASSQEFGMSSYEQYF. Written as DNA, the CDR3 is TGTGCCAGCAGCCAAGAGTTCGGGATGAGCTCCTACGAGCAGTACTTC.

This rearrangement joins TRBV2 to TRBJ1-1; possibly TRBD1 for D (5 bases). Trimming pared 7 bases from V and 5 bases from J, leaving 8 bases between. Germline V gene sequence: CDR1 SNHLY, CDR2 FYNNEI. This CDR3 spans 11 amino acids. This CDR3 is CASIRGTEAFF. As DNA, the CDR3 is TGTGCCAGCATCCGGGGGACTGAAGCTTTCTTT. Looking up the rest from reference TRBV2 and TRBJ1-1 gives the full variable domain: EPEVTQTPSHQVTQMGQEVILRCVPISNHLYFYWYRQILGQKVEFLVSFYNNEISEKSEIFDDQFSVERPDGSNFTLKIRSTKLEDSAMYFCASIRGTEAFFGQGTRLTVV.

In this sample, this clone turned up once. The gene calls are TRBV5-1 and TRBJ1-6; 7 nucleotides agree with TRBD1. J gave up 10 bases and V 3 bases, and 10 bases lay outside the gene matches. This CDR3 spans 15 amino acids. Germline CDR1 is SGHRS and CDR2 is YFSETQ. CDR3: CASSSSSRGNSPLHF. In DNA, the CDR3 is TGCGCCAGCAGCTCTTCTAGCAGGGGGAACTCACCCCTCCACTTT.

This chain connects TRBV6-5 to TRBJ1-1; TRBD1 is a possible D gene (5 bases). This CDR3 is built from 13 residues. Germline CDR1 and CDR2: MNHEY and SVGAGI. Trimming cost V 6 bases and J 1 base, with 9 bases left between them. The CDR3 nucleotides read TGTGCCAGCAGAAACACAGGGAACACTGAAGCTTTCTTT. It yields the protein CASRNTGNTEAFF.

The CDR3 DNA reads as TGTGCCAGCAGCCAGCAGGGACAGGGTTATCATGGCTACACCTTC. Amino acid sequence: CASSQQGQGYHGYTF. V gene TRBV3-1 (or the pseudogene TRBV3-2) combines with J gene TRBJ1-2; 9 nucleotides align to TRBD1. Germline V gene data show CDR1 as LGHDT and CDR2 as YNNKEL (reference sequence). CDR3 size: 15 residues. The V gene end was trimmed by 3 bases and the J gene end by 6 bases; junction bases not matched to a gene: 8.

The V gene is TRBV5-1, the J gene TRBJ1-1, with D possibly matching TRBD1 (6 bases). The CDR3 extends over 15 amino acids. The V end was cut by 3 bases, the J end by 3 bases, with 15 bases between. Germline CDR1 reads SGHRS; CDR2 reads YFSETQ. The CDR3 nucleotides are TGCGCCAGCAGCTCCTGGGGGGGCGCGGACACTGAAGCTTTCTTT. It specifies CASSSWGGADTEAFF.

The genes are TRBV18 and TRBJ1-2; 7 nucleotides align to TRBD1. The CDR3 totals 15 residues. V was clipped by 3 bases and J by 4 bases; unmatched bases: 8. Germline CDR1 reads KGHSH; CDR2 reads LQKENI. The CDR3 is CASSPGQSDSYGYTF. The CDR3 nucleotides are TGTGCCAGCTCACCGGGACAGTCAGACTCCTATGGCTACACCTTC. The full variable domain, rest sourced from reference TRBV18 and TRBJ1-2, is NAGVMQNPRHLVRRRGQEARLRCSPMKGHSHVYWYRQLPEEGLKFMVYLQKENIIDESGMPKERFSAEFPKEGPSILRIQQVVRGDSAAYFCASSPGQSDSYGYTFGSGTRLTVV.

This chain connects TRBV6-5 to TRBJ2-3; D not resolved. In germline, CDR1 is MNHEY, CDR2 SVGAGI. The CDR3 spans 14 residues. The ends were cut back, 11 bases at V and 1 base at J, with 16 bases in the middle. The CDR3 is CALPRLPGTDTQYF. In DNA, the CDR3 is TGTGCCCTCCCCCGCCTTCCAGGCACAGATACGCAGTATTTT.

This rearrangement joins TRBV28 to TRBJ1-2, with 10 bases identical to TRBD1. The CDR3 runs to 13 residues. Germline CDR1 and CDR2: MDHEN and SYDVKM. J lost 4 bases, V lost 10 bases, and 6 bases had no gene match. The CDR3 DNA reads as TGTGCCACCTGGACAGGGGGGGCCTATGGCTACACCTTC. It translates to CATWTGGAYGYTF.

V usage is TRBV4-1 and J usage is TRBJ1-2, with a weak D call TRBD1 (5 bases). The CDR3 has 14 residues. Per germline, CDR1 MGHRA and CDR2 YSYEKL. Between the trimmed V and J ends, which lost 4 bases and 2 bases, there was a span of 11 bases. The CDR3 nucleotides read TGCGCCAGCAGCCCTCCAGCAGGGAACTATGGCTACACCTTC. This translates into CASSPPAGNYGYTF.

V usage is TRBV9 and J usage is TRBJ1-2; D gene unclear. CDR3 size: 13 residues. CDR1 and CDR2 (germline): SGDLS, YYNGEE. V lost 4 bases to trimming and J lost 8 bases, with 15 bases between them. CDR3 coding DNA: TGTGCCAGCAGCCCCGAGCCCGGGAGAGGCTACACCTTC. Amino acids: CASSPEPGRGYTF.

The V call is TRBV5-1, the J call TRBJ2-7; 8 nucleotides line up with TRBD1. CDR3 size: 20 residues. The trim removed 4 bases at V and 0 bases at J, leaving 21 bases unmatched. Germline V gives CDR1 SGHRS, CDR2 YFSETQ. The CDR3 protein is CASSPRQGANTKTSSYEQYF. DNA for the CDR3: TGCGCCAGCAGCCCCAGGCAGGGGGCAAACACAAAAACGAGCTCCTACGAGCAGTACTTC.

The chain uses TRBV12-5 and TRBJ1-2, with 7 positions matching TRBD1. This CDR3 comprises 14 residues. V trimming: 7 bases; J trimming: 7 bases; junction bases outside the gene matches: 12. Germline V gene lookup returns CDR1 LGHNT and CDR2 FRNRAP. The CDR3 spells CASAWREGASGYTF. The CDR3 DNA reads as TGTGCTAGTGCCTGGCGGGAGGGGGCGTCTGGCTACACCTTC.

The V gene is TRBV27, the J gene TRBJ2-5; a possible D gene is TRBD2 (6 bases). The CDR3 has 13 amino acids. V shed 6 bases and J shed 2 bases, with 10 bases lying between them. Germline loops: CDR1 MNHEY, CDR2 SMNVEV (reference sequence). The CDR3 region is CASRKTSQETQYF. CDR3 DNA sequence: TGTGCCAGCAGAAAGACTAGTCAAGAGACCCAGTACTTC.

This chain joins TRBV2 and TRBJ1-3; D possibly corresponds to TRBD1 (5 bases). The V gene's germline CDR1 is SNHLY and CDR2 FYNNEI. The CDR3 has 15 amino acids. Trimming took off 8 bases at V and 3 bases at J, with 17 bases between the two ends. CDR3 residues: CASSGVEGIGNTIYF. Written as DNA, the CDR3 is TGTGCCAGCTCCGGGGTGGAGGGGATTGGAAACACCATATATTTT.

The CDR3 nucleotides read TGTGCCAGTAGTAGAGTCTCGATAACCTATGGCTACACCTTC. Translating it yields CASSRVSITYGYTF. The gene calls are TRBV19 and TRBJ1-2, with no clear D. CDR1 and CDR2 from the germline V gene are LNHDA and SQIVND (reference sequence). Trimming stripped 4 bases from V and 4 bases from J, with 13 bases between. The CDR3 has 14 residues.

This clone has a single count. The chain has TRBV27 and TRBJ2-1, with 9 bases fitting TRBD2. Germline CDR1 and CDR2: MNHEY and SMNVEV (reference sequence). The CDR3 length is 12 residues. V shed 5 bases, J shed 8 bases, and the junction held 1 base outside the gene matches. CDR3 region: CASSGTSYEQFF. CDR3 in DNA: TGTGCCAGCAGTGGGACTAGCTATGAGCAGTTCTTC.

The chain has TRBV5-1 and TRBJ2-2, with D perhaps matching TRBD1 (6 bases). The V end lost 6 bases, the J end lost 2 bases, and 11 bases lay between the germline ends. The CDR3 has 14 amino acids. Germline V gene lookup returns CDR1 SGHRS and CDR2 YFSETQ. The CDR3 is CASTLGGNTGELFF. The CDR3 region has the DNA TGCGCCAGCACCCTAGGGGGAAACACCGGGGAGCTGTTTTTT.

The V call is TRBV3-1 (or the pseudogene TRBV3-2), the J call TRBJ2-3; possible D gene TRBD2, 6 bases. Trimming stripped 1 base from V and 4 bases from J, with 9 bases between. CDR1 is LGHDT, CDR2 YNNKEL, per germline (reference sequence). CDR3 length: 14 amino acids. This chain's CDR3 is CASSQGGRPDTQYF. The CDR3 region has the DNA TGTGCCAGCAGCCAAGGGGGGAGGCCAGATACGCAGTATTTT.

This chain joins TRBV3-1 (or the pseudogene TRBV3-2) and TRBJ1-5; D call uncertain. The CDR3 runs to 12 residues. The germline V gene encodes CDR1 LGHDT and CDR2 YNNKEL (reference sequence). The V and J ends lost 2 bases and 6 bases respectively, with 5 bases between them. This CDR3 reads CASSQNGQPQHF. The CDR3 bases are TGTGCCAGCAGCCAAAACGGTCAGCCCCAGCATTTT.

This chain connects TRBV7-9 to TRBJ2-3; 10 bases match TRBD2. V was pared by 3 bases and J by 5 bases, with 5 bases of the junction left unmatched. In germline, CDR1 is SEHNR, CDR2 FQNEAQ (reference sequence). There are 15 residues in the CDR3. The CDR3 bases are TGTGCCAGCAGCTTGAGTAGCGGGAGGAAAGATACGCAGTATTTT. This translates into CASSLSSGRKDTQYF.

V gene TRBV12-3 or TRBV12-4 combines with J gene TRBJ1-1; a weak D match, TRBD1 (6 bases). V lost 1 base and J 11 bases, leaving 11 bases between the germline ends. The CDR3 is made up of 12 amino acids. CDR3 loop: CASSLGTASAFF. DNA for the CDR3: TGTGCCAGCAGTTTAGGGACAGCCTCGGCTTTCTTT.